This T cell receptor beta chain is from a study of cytotoxic CD8 clonotypes in ibrutinib-treated CLL. In the study overall: IGHV unmutated about 17; relapsed/refractory about a dozen; treatment-naive about 15. Findings and limits, study-wide: Under treatment, the uncommon public clonotypes either contracted or remained stable. Sampling times (in sustained-remission versus progressing patients) were not the same.

Regarding this clone: Its specificity is not known.

Sequencing was designed to attain a depth spanning 1 in 200,000 to 1 in 1 million T cells. The repertoire was sequenced with immunoSEQ multiplex PCR; TCRdb's copy has only in-frame clones and lacks some. The sample shows 200,000 or so clones, roughly 79% of them seen only once. The source is a human donor with chronic lymphocytic leukemia. The sequencing here drew on PBMCs, taken after 12 months of ibrutinib treatment.

The CDR3 bases are TGTGCCATCAAGCCGGGACCCTCATACGAGCAGTACTTC. Translation: CAIKPGPSYEQYF. The chain carries TRBV10-3 and TRBJ2-7; TRBD1 or TRBD2 may be the D gene (5 bases each). The CDR3 spans 13 residues. The V gene's germline CDR1 is ENHRY and CDR2 SYGVKD. V lost 7 bases to trimming and J lost 4 bases, with 14 bases between them.